The following is a TCR beta chain sequence with its context. The antigen is unknown. CDR1 and CDR2 from the germline V gene are SQVTM and ANQGSEA. With 5 bases removed from V and 1 base from J, the gap between germline ends came to 14 bases. CDR3 length equals 14 residues. TCRdb redid the calling of the reads with MiXCR, one entry per CDR3 protein. The top ten hold approximately 15% of the sample, which has around 270,000 distinct CDR3 sequences, approximately 9% seen once. The data are from a study of T cell repertoires in cytomegalovirus infection. Overall study results and limits: Based on cumulative public TCR beta family frequency, carriers of CMV plus the relevant HLA were identified.

The sequence derives from a human donor in good health (CMV status not recorded). Some clones in this sample may be carry-over from other donors' samples. The sequenced sample was PBMCs. The J gene is TRBJ1-2, the V gene TRBV29-1; no reliable D call. CDR3 loop: CSVLPQAVNYGYTF. The CDR3 nucleotides are TGCAGCGTTCTCCCTCAGGCCGTTAACTATGGCTACACCTTC.